This paragraph reports one TCR beta chain. No antigen is known for it. Nothing much larger sits one base from this clone, and base qualities are not available. Each donor gave one peripheral blood draw, about 110 mL on average, collected into heparinised tubes. Naive, central memory, regulatory and stem cell-like memory CD4+ T cells were sorted on a BD FACSAria II using a panel including CD45RO, CCR7, CD25, CD127, CD95 and CD27. Purity was above 95% for every sorted population. PBMCs were separated immediately by Lymphoprep density gradient centrifugation and were stained directly, without being cultured. Samples were stained and sorted in pairs, with one healthy donor and one patient per experiment, so that batch effects were minimized. The High Capacity cDNA Reverse Transcription Kit was used to reverse transcribe all of the isolated RNA, meaning that expressed TCRB transcripts were what got sequenced. Naive, central memory and regulatory T cell samples underwent deep immunoSEQ sequencing, averaging about 3.57 million total reads per sample. After sorted cells were lysed in RLT buffer, RNA was extracted with DNase-treated RNeasy Micro or Mini kits, with the choice depending on cell number. Each cell subset was processed separately to prevent cross-contamination, with patient and healthy donor samples processed together. Using the immunoSEQ multiplex PCR, TCRB sequences were amplified from cDNA into 87-bp fragments spanning the CDR3 region. Sequencing of the amplicons was done on the Illumina HiSeq platform. On the study's bioinformatics: Synthetic template baselines were used to correct PCR bias computationally, reads within Hamming distance 2 were collapsed, and singletons that could not be merged were discarded. By aligning reads against IMGT, V, D and J genes, CDR3 length, and insertions or deletions at six rearrangement sites were assigned. Within each subset, clonotype counts were normalized to the number of sorted cells before true diversity and Gini coefficients were calculated with the tcR R package. Repertoire sharing was quantified using the overlap coefficient calculated on TCRB nucleotide sequences. As a proxy for the pre-selection repertoire, out-of-frame TCRB sequences from naive cells were analyzed. TCRdb's version of the immuneACCESS table is confined to in-frame rearrangements and falls short of the full clone set. An unresolved V gene accounts for under half of the shortfall where checked; the remainder is of unknown origin. V, J and clone size are those of that table, while D and trimming were read from the DNA. Present in this sample are over 600,000 clones, 9.5% to 15% of which were seen just once. 0.095% to 0.15% of the sample is held by the ten biggest clonotypes.

This record belongs to a study of beta chain features in type 1 diabetes (dated by TCRdb to about 2018). General notes on the study: No differences in mean age, gender distribution, total cell number or subset yield were found between patients and healthy donors. Across all samples, around 99 million sorted cells were examined, and cell number per subset correlated strongly with RNA yield. In the study, recently diagnosed type 1 diabetes patients and matched healthy donors were compared on the TCRB repertoires of their sorted circulating CD4+ T cell subsets. Whereas all 30 or so donors provided naive and central memory subsets, regulatory and stem cell-like memory subsets were isolated from just 8 patients and about 8 healthy donors.

Summary of the overall study and its limitations: At VDJ recombination sites, patients with type 1 diabetes made fewer insertions and deleted more nucleotides, a pattern implying thymic rearrangement abnormalities. Naive, central memory and regulatory TCRB repertoires appeared to be more alike among patients than among healthy donors. Because cDNA was sequenced instead of genomic DNA, activated cells with high expression could be over-represented, although the groups did not differ in activation or CD3 levels. Because small numbers of individuals were included in the HLA sub-analyses, any influence of HLA type on TCRB rearrangement was left unresolved. PCR might favor shorter templates, but patient and control samples were amplified and corrected together, so any skew would affect both groups equally. Type 1 diabetes patients showed a moderate but significant shortening of TCRB CDR3 length in all four CD4+ subsets.

The CDR1 and CDR2 encoded by the germline V gene are SQVTM and ANQGSEA. The junction carries 12 bases between V and J, which are trimmed by 6 bases and 0 bases respectively. The CDR3 contains 13 residues, cysteine and phenylalanine counted. Only the CDR3 region is kept as DNA, spanning 39 bases read in frame from base 1. This receptor chain uses TRBV29-1 and TRBJ2-7, and the D gene may be TRBD1, 6 bases matching. This clonotype originated in a man aged 25 to 40 with type 1 diabetes. Sample: naive CD4+ T cells from blood. Taken with the paper, the label for cell subset or site translates to: true naive CD4+ T cells. The sequence in DNA is TGCAGCGTGTGCCCACAGGGCTCCTACGAGCAGTACTTC. The encoded protein is CSVCPQGSYEQYF.